What follows are 2 T cell receptor beta chains derived from one specimen sequenced in a study of control samples from healthy donors and cancer patients (dated by TCRdb to the early 2020s). The protocol used for the library was the immunoSEQ multiplex PCR assay. The table comes from immuneACCESS by way of TCRdb, which keeps in-frame sequences with V and J called. Part of the clones is missing from these tables; in studies checked, under half for an unresolved V gene and the rest for unknown reasons. The sample table lists 70,000 to 80,000 clones, around 90% of them with a count of one. The ten largest clonotypes hold under 2.5% of the sample. Source material: PBMCs. Receptors were obtained from a woman aged 55-75 years with head and neck cancer.

The chain links TRBV7-2 to TRBJ2-4; 7 bases align to TRBD1. Trimming cost V 1 base and J 8 bases; bases outside gene matches: 11. Germline-derived CDR1 and CDR2 are SGHTA and FQGNSA. The CDR3 spans 16 residues. CDR3 DNA sequence: TGTGCCAGCAGCTTAGACGAAGGGCCTACAGGGGACATTCAGTACTTC. It specifies CASSLDEGPTGDIQYF.

The rearrangement links TRBV3-1 (or the pseudogene TRBV3-2) to TRBJ1-1; no clear D gene. V was clipped by 4 bases and J by 3 bases, with 9 bases between them. Germline CDR1 and CDR2: LGHDT and YNNKEL (reference sequence). This CDR3 is built from 13 residues. CDR3 region: CASSLGRDTEAFF. DNA of the CDR3: TGTGCCAGCAGCCTAGGACGCGACACTGAAGCTTTCTTT.